This section outlines one T cell receptor beta chain sequence together with its context. The antigen is unknown. The libraries were made with immunoSEQ v3.0 at survey level. Assay used: immunoSEQ multiplex PCR; TCRdb lists only in-frame clones, some missing. The profile shows approximately 8,800 clones, 60% to 85% of them singletons. These data originate in a study of long-term antiretroviral therapy in people with HIV. The study, taken as a whole, reports: Samples were collected from about 2004 to 2017 under possibly less effective ART regimens. HIV repertoires spanned narrower CDR3 length ranges than controls.

The CDR3 length is 14 residues. Germline V gene data show CDR1 as SNHLY and CDR2 as FYNNEI. V shed 8 bases and J shed 0 bases, with 10 bases lying between them. The United States was where all participants with HIV were treated. About 1-10 million cryopreserved PBMC were held in samples before DNA extraction. Here the sequenced sample was unsorted PBMCs, taken 0.6 years before starting antiretroviral therapy. This receptor was taken from a man aged 35-49 years with HIV. The chain couples TRBV2 to TRBJ2-2, with a possible D match to TRBD2 (6 bases). CDR3 DNA: TGTGCCAGCCAGGGACTCACGAACACCGGGGAGCTGTTTTTT. Translation gives CASQGLTNTGELFF.